This entry describes one T cell receptor (beta chain). Its antigen remains unknown. Produced via immunoSEQ multiplex PCR; TCRdb's table is partial and in-frame only. This table has about 420,000 clones, 85% to 90% appearing once. CDR1 SGDLS and CDR2 YYNGEE come from the germline V gene. V lost 4 bases to trimming and J lost 4 bases; unmatched junction nucleotides: 7. The CDR3 is 14 amino acids. The record originates from a study of Ad26.COV2.S vaccination and SARS-CoV-2 variants. Study-level background: Intramuscularly, Ad26.COV2.S was given either once or twice, 56 days apart. Study-wide findings and caveats: Vaccine recipients and placebo recipients showed similar non-spike TCR breadth. Vaccine recipients showed a spike-specific TCR breadth that was higher than in placebo recipients.

The treatment here: over 15 received Ad26.COV2.S at low or high dose, single or two shots; 5 received placebo; per-sample allocation not given. Specimens were obtained on day 63 following the first vaccine or placebo injection. Boston provided a donor who was an adult aged 18-55 years. This sequence originates from a person between 18 and 60 years old who received the Ad26.COV2.S COVID-19 vaccine or a placebo. The sequencing used peripheral blood, collected in a trial of Ad26.COV2.S vaccine versus placebo. The genes are TRBV9 and TRBJ1-2; 7 nucleotides line up with TRBD1. The CDR3 sequence is CASSPGGRLYGYTF. As DNA, the CDR3 is TGTGCCAGCAGCCCAGGGGGGAGGCTCTATGGCTACACCTTC.